Here is one T cell receptor (beta chain) with its context. The antigen is undetermined. The table came from immunoSEQ multiplex PCR; TCRdb's copy has only in-frame clones and leaves some out. This sample yields some 2 million clones, of which about 95% are seen a single time; 0.85% to 1.2% belongs to the top ten. The entry originates in a study of shared clonotypes between healthy human individuals. Selected positively for CCR7 and CD45RO-negative, naive CD8 cells excluded terminally differentiated effector memory CD45RA+ cells. The CDR3 runs to 15 residues. The ends lost 1 base at V and 5 bases at J; junction bases unmatched: 5. Germline V gene lookup returns CDR1 MNHNY and CDR2 SVGAGI (reference sequence). General study results and limits: Estimated richness values were generally larger in naive subsets than in memory subsets.

The chain is built from TRBV6-6 and TRBJ2-1; 7 bases agree with TRBD1. The TCR comes from a man aged 18 to 29 in good health. The sample was naive CD8+ T cells sorted from blood. The CDR3 is CASSYWQGVDNEQFF. The CDR3 DNA is TGTGCCAGCAGTTACTGGCAGGGGGTCGACAATGAGCAGTTCTTC.